This T cell receptor (beta chain) was documented in a study of identical twins. The CDR3 length is 14 residues. V was shortened by 5 bases and J by 5 bases, with 15 bases between the two germline ends. Unique molecular identifiers were present on the cDNA, which also gained a universal primer site by template switching. TCRdb reprocessed the 5' RACE reads via MiXCR and lists one record per CDR3 protein. The sample has approximately 620,000 distinct CDR3 sequences, 8% to 9% seen once. Overall study findings and caveats: While abundant cord blood beta clonotypes carried fewer insertions, memory repertoires showed no such pattern. Excess twin sharing in beta out-of-frame sequences was weaker.

This clonotype was counted many times. Antigen unknown. The same data also went into a second study, on yellow fever vaccine responses in identical twins.

Source material: PBMCs. The chain uses TRBV12-3 or TRBV12-4 and TRBJ2-5; D tentatively fits TRBD1 or TRBD2 (5 bases each). This sequence was found in a woman aged 18-29 years in good health. This CDR3 reads CASSIDEGFETQYF. The CDR3 DNA is TGTGCCAGCAGTATCGACGAGGGGTTCGAGACCCAGTACTTC.